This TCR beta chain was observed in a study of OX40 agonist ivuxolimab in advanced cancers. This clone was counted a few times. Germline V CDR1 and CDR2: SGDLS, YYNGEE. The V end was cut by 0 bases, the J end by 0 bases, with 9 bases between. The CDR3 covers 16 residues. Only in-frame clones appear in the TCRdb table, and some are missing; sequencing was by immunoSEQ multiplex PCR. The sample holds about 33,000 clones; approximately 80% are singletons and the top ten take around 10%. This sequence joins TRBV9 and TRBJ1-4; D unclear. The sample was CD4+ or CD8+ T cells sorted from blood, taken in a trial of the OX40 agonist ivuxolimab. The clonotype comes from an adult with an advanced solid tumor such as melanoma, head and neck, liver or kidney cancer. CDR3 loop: CASSVEGTPTNEKLFF. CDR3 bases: TGTGCCAGCAGCGTAGAAGGAACTCCAACTAATGAAAAACTGTTTTTT.